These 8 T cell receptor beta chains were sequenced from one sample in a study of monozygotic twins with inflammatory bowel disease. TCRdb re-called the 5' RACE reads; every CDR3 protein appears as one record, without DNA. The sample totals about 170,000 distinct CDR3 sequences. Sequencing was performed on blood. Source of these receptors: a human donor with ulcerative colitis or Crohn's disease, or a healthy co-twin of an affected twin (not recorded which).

The CDR3 here is CASSLGWTSGNDEQFF. V gene TRBV7-8 combines with J gene TRBJ2-1; TCRdb returns TRBD2, unconfirmable since there is no DNA. The CDR3 runs 16 residues. In germline, CDR1 is SGHVS, CDR2 FQNEAQ.

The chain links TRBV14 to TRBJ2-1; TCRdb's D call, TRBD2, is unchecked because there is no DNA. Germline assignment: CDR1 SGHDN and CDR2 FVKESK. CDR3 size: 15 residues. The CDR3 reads CASSQYLHGGNEQFF.

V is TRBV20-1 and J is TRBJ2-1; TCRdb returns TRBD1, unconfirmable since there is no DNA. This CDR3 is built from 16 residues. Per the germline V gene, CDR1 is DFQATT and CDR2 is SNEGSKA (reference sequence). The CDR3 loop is CSATKEGQGFYNEQFF.

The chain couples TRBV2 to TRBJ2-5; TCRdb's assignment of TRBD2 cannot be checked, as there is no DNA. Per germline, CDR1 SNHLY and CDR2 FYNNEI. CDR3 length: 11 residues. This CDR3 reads CDSRAGETQYF.

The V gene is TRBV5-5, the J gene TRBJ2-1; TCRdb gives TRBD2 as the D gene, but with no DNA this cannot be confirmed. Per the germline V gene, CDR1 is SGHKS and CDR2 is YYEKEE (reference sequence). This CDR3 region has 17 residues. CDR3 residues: CASSSGLAGGNYNEQFF.

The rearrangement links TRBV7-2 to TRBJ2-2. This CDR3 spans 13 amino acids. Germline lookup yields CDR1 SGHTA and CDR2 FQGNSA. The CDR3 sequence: CASSPNGAGELFF.

Here the CDR3 reads CASSRLTGGSRDTQYF. The chain links TRBV14 to TRBJ2-3; there is no DNA to check the TCRdb D call of TRBD1. Germline V CDR1 and CDR2: SGHDN, FVKESK. This CDR3 spans 16 amino acids.

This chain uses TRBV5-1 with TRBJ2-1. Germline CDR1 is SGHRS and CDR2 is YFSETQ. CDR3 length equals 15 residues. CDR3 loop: CASSFRSGSYNEQFF.